The rows below give T cell receptor beta chains drawn from one sample of a study of cytomegalovirus exposure and HLA in healthy donors. Here immunoSEQ multiplex PCR was the method, and the copy in TCRdb shows in-frame clones only, minus some. The sample has under 200,000 clones; roughly 87% are singletons. Specimen: PBMCs. These receptors all stem from a woman aged 45 to 65 in good health and CMV-seronegative. CDR3s include the opening cysteine and the closing phenylalanine or tryptophan. Fields, in order: clone size, D gene, J gene, V gene, CDR3 DNA, CDR3 protein. A D gene is named only where the DNA matches it firmly. Some rows have no size entry. The others give once, few or many, or a class for an expanded clone.

>NA|NA|TRBJ2-2|TRBV21-1
TGTGCCAGCAGCTCACCCTTCCGGGACAGGGGGCCCGGGGAGCTGTTTTTT
CASSSPFRDRGPGELFF
>NA|NA|TRBJ2-2|TRBV11-3
TGTGCCAGCAGCTTAGCGGGCACCGGGGAGCTGTTTTTT
CASSLAGTGELFF
>NA|NA|TRBJ1-2|TRBV5-6
TGTGCCAGCAGCTCACAGGGACCGTATGGCTACACCTTC
CASSSQGPYGYTF
>NA|NA|TRBJ1-2|TRBV19
TGTGCCAGTAGTATCACAACCAACTATGGCTACACCTTC
CASSITTNYGYTF
>few|NA|TRBJ2-5|TRBV11-3
TGTGCCAGCAGCCAGGGCGGCCAAGAGACCCAGTACTTC
CASSQGGQETQYF
>NA|NA|TRBJ1-1|TRBV6-5
TGTGCCAGCAGTTACTCGGGGGCCCGACCGGACACTGAAGCTTTCTTT
CASSYSGARPDTEAFF
>NA|NA|TRBJ2-2|TRBV18
TGTGCCAGCTCACCTGGGGGACACGTGAACACCGGGGAGCTGTTTTTT
CASSPGGHVNTGELFF
>NA|TRBD2|TRBJ2-7|TRBV7-9
TGTGCCAACAGCCCATATCCGGGACTAGGCTCCTACGAGCAGTACTTC
CANSPYPGLGSYEQYF
>NA|TRBD2|TRBJ2-1|TRBV4-2
TGTGCCAGCAGCCAAGGGGCGAGGACTAGCGGGACCAATGAGCAGTTCTTC
CASSQGARTSGTNEQFF
>few|NA|TRBJ2-7|TRBV2
TGTGCCAGCAGTAAACTCTCCTACGAGCAGTACTTC
CASSKLSYEQYF
>once|TRBD2|TRBJ2-1|TRBV30
TGTGCCTGGAGTGTAGGCGGGAGCAGCGATGAGCAGTTCTTC
CAWSVGGSSDEQFF
>NA|TRBD2|TRBJ2-1|TRBV9
TGTGCCAGCAGCGTAGTAGGACTAGCGGGAGGTTCCTACAATGAGCAGTTCTTC
CASSVVGLAGGSYNEQFF
>NA|NA|TRBJ2-7|TRBV9
TGTGCCAGCAGCCGGACTACCCGTCCGGACGAGCAGTACTTC
CASSRTTRPDEQYF
>NA|NA|TRBJ2-2|TRBV28
TGTGCCACATTGTCAGGGAACACCGGGGAGCTGTTTTTT
CATLSGNTGELFF
>NA|TRBD2|TRBJ2-7|TRBV5-6
TGTGCCAGCAGCCGGGCAGCGGGGTCTTACGAGCAGTACTTC
CASSRAAGSYEQYF
>NA|NA|TRBJ2-5|TRBV7-6
TGTGCCAGCAGCTTAGGGTCGCTGTCATCTGGCGAGACCCAGTACTTC
CASSLGSLSSGETQYF
>NA|NA|TRBJ2-7|TRBV2
TGTGCCAGCAGTGACCCCGTCGGCTACGAGCAGTACTTC
CASSDPVGYEQYF
>NA|NA|TRBJ1-5|TRBV4-1
TGCGCCAGCAGCCAAGGGGCAGGACGGGGTCAGCCCCAGCATTTT
CASSQGAGRGQPQHF
>once|NA|TRBJ2-3|TRBV7-9
TGTGCCAGCAGCTTGGGTGGGACTCCGGGGCCGTCAGATACGCAGTATTTT
CASSLGGTPGPSDTQYF
>NA|NA|TRBJ2-2|TRBV28
TGTGCCAGTAGCTCGGGACAGAACACCGGGGAGCTGTTTTTT
CASSSGQNTGELFF
>NA|TRBD1|TRBJ1-1|TRBV19
TGTGCCAGTAGACCGACAGGGGTAAACACTGAAGCTTTCTTT
CASRPTGVNTEAFF
>NA|NA|TRBJ1-5|TRBV19
TGTGCCAGTAGTTGGCCTTATAGCAATCAGCCCCAGCATTTT
CASSWPYSNQPQHF
>once|NA|TRBJ1-3|TRBV5-1
TGCGCCAGCAGCAGAGGCTCTGGAAACACCATATATTTT
CASSRGSGNTIYF
>once|NA|TRBJ1-1|TRBV6-5
TGTGCCTTCTTTATTATCCCTTTCTTT
CAFFIIPFF
>NA|TRBD2|TRBJ2-5|TRBV5-1
TGCGCCAGCAGCTTGGTTGGGACTAGCGGTCTAAAGACCCAGTACTTC
CASSLVGTSGLKTQYF
>NA|TRBD1|TRBJ2-7|TRBV5-1
TGCGCCAGCAGCTTGAGGACAGGGGACTACGAGCAGTACTTC
CASSLRTGDYEQYF
>NA|TRBD2|TRBJ2-1|TRBV11-1
TGTGCCAGCAGCTTCGGGACTAGCGGGGGGGTGGGTGAGCAGTTCTTC
CASSFGTSGGVGEQFF
>few|TRBD1|TRBJ2-1|TRBV5-6
TGTGCCAGCAGCCTCCGGGACAGCTCCTACAATGAGCAGTTCTTC
CASSLRDSSYNEQFF
>NA|NA|TRBJ2-1|TRBV18
TGTGCCAGCTCACTAGGGGCAGTTACCTACAATGAGCAGTTCTTC
CASSLGAVTYNEQFF
>NA|NA|TRBJ1-4|TRBV18
TGTGCCAGCTCCCAGGGGAGTACAACTAATGAAAAACTGTTTTTT
CASSQGSTTNEKLFF
>NA|NA|TRBJ2-7|TRBV9
TGTGCCAGCAGCGCAAGTGGGGGGTCCGACTACGAGCAGTACTTC
CASSASGGSDYEQYF
>NA|TRBD1|TRBJ1-5|TRBV28
TGTGCCAGCAGTTTATTCCATTCAGGTTCCACAGGGGGACAGCCCCAGCATTTT
CASSLFHSGSTGGQPQHF
>NA|NA|TRBJ1-3|TRBV6-1
TGTGCCAGCAGTGAAGCGGGGCAGAACTCTGGAAACACCATATATTTT
CASSEAGQNSGNTIYF
>NA|TRBD2|TRBJ2-7|TRBV7-9
TGTGCCAGCAGCCCACTGACTAGCGAGCACTCCTACGAGCAGTACTTC
CASSPLTSEHSYEQYF
>NA|NA|TRBJ1-5|TRBV7-2
TGTGCCAGCAGCCCATCATTGTCGGCCAAGGCGGATCAGCCCCAGCATTTT
CASSPSLSAKADQPQHF
>NA|TRBD2|TRBJ2-1|TRBV4-1
TGCGCCAGCAGCCAAGGGGGGCTAGCGGGGCCGTTAAGCTCCTACAATGAGCAGTTCTTC
CASSQGGLAGPLSSYNEQFF
>NA|NA|TRBJ1-1|TRBV4-2
TGTGCCAGCAGCCAAGAGGGCAGAGTGAACACTGAAGCTTTCTTT
CASSQEGRVNTEAFF
>NA|NA|TRBJ2-1|TRBV11-2
TGTGCCAGCAGCTTAGCCGGGGTTGGTAATGAGCAGTTCTTC
CASSLAGVGNEQFF
>NA|TRBD2|TRBJ2-1|TRBV2
TGTGCCAGCAGGGTCGGACTAGGGAACAATGAGCAGTTCTTC
CASRVGLGNNEQFF
>NA|TRBD2|TRBJ2-3|TRBV27
TGTGCCAGCAGTTTGCGGGAGGCAGATACGCAGTATTTT
CASSLREADTQYF
>NA|TRBD2|TRBJ2-1|TRBV28
TGTGCCAGCAGTCTCCTAGCGGGAGGGCCGGGTGAGCAGTTCTTC
CASSLLAGGPGEQFF
>NA|NA|TRBJ2-5|TRBV15
TGTGCCACCAGCAGAGATCGTGGCTCTGTGGAGCAGTACTTC
CATSRDRGSVEQYF
>NA|TRBD2|TRBJ2-5|TRBV7-9
TGTGCCAGCAGACATGACGCTAGCGGGGGGCCTCGGGAGACCCAGTACTTC
CASRHDASGGPRETQYF
>NA|NA|TRBJ1-2|TRBV5-1
TGCGCCAGCAGCTTGCAGGAGACTAGCTACACCTTC
CASSLQETSYTF
>NA|NA|TRBJ2-1|TRBV4-1
TGCGCCAGCAGCCACGCAGGGGAAGAGGGCAATGAGCAGTTCTTC
CASSHAGEEGNEQFF
>NA|NA|TRBJ1-2|TRBV4-1
TGCGCCAGCAGCCAAGATTTTCAGGGACTTGGCTACACCTTC
CASSQDFQGLGYTF
>NA|TRBD1|TRBJ2-7|TRBV4-3
TGCGCCAGCAGCCAAGGACAGGGGCGGACCTACGAGCAGTACTTC
CASSQGQGRTYEQYF